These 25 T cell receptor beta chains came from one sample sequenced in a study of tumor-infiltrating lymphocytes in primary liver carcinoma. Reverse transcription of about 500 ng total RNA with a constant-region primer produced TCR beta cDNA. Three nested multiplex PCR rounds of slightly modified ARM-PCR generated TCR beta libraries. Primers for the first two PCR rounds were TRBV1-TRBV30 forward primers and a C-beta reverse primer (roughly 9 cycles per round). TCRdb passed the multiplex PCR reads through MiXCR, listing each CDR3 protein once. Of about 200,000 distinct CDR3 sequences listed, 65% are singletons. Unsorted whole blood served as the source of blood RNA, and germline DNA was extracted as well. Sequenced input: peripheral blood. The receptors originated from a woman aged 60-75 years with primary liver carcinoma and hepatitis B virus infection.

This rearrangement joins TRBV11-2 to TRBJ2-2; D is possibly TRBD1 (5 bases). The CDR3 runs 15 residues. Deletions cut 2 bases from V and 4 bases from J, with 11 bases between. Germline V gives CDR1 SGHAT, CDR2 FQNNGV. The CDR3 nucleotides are TGTGCCAGCAGCTTACGCAGGGCTCGCACCGGGGAGCTGTTTTTT. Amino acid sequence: CASSLRRARTGELFF.

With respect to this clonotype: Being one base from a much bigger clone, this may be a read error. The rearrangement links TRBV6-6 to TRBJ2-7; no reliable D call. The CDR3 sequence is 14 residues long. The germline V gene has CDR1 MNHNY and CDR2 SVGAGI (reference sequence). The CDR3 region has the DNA TGTGCCAGCAGTCACTCGAGCCTCTACTACGAGCAGTACTTC. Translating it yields CASSHSSLYYEQYF.

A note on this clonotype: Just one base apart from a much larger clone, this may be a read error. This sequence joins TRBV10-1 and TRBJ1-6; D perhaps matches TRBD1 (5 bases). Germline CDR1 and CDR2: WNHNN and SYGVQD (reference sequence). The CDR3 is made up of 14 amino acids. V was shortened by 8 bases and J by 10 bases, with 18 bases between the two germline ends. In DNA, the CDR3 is TGCGCCAGCGGGGCAGACAGTTTTGGGTCACCCCTCCACTTT. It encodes CASGADSFGSPLHF.

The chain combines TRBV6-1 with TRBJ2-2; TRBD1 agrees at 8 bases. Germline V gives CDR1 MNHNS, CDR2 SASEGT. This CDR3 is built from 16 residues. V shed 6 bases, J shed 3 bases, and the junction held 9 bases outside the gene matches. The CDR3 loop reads CASSLRTGRDTGELFF. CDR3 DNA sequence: TGTGCCAGCAGCCTCAGGACAGGGAGAGACACCGGGGAGCTGTTTTTT.

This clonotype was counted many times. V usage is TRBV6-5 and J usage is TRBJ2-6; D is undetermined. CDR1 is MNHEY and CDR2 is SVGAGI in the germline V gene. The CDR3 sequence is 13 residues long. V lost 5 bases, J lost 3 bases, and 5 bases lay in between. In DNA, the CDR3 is TGTGCCAGCAGTCCCGATGGGGCCAACGTCCTGACTTTC. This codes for CASSPDGANVLTF.

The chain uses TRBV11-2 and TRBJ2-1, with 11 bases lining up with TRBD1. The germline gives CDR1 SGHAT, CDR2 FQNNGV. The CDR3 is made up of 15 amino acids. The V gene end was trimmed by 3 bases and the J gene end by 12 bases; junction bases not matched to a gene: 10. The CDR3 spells CASSLRTGGTHGQFF. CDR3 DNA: TGTGCCAGCAGCTTGAGGACAGGGGGCACACATGGGCAGTTCTTC.

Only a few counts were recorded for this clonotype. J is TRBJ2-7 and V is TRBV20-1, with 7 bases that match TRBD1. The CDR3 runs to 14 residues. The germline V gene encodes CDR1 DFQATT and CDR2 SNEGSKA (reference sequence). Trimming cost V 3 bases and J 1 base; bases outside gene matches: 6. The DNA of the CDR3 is TGCAGTGCTAGCTCCGGGACAGAATCCTACGAGCAGTACTTC. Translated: CSASSGTESYEQYF.

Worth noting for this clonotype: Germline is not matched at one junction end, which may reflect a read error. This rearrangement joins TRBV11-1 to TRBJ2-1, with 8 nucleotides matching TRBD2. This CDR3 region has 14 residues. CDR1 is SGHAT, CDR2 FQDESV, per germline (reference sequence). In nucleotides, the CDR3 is TGTGCAAGCAGCCTTAGCGGGACCTACAATGAGCAGTTATTC. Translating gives CASSLSGTYNEQLF. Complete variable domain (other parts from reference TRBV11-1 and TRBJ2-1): EAEVAQSPRYKITEKSQAVAFWCDPISGHATLYWYRQILGQGPELLVQFQDESVVDDSQLPKDRFSAERLKGVDSTLKIQPAELGDSAMYLCASSLSGTYNEQLFGPGTRLTVL.

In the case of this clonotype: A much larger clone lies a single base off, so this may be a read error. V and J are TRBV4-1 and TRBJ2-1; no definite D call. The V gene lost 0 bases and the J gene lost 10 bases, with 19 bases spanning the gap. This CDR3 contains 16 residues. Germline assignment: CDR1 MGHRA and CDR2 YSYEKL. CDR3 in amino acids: CASSQDTGRTPGEQFF. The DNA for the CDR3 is TGCGCCAGCAGCCAAGATACCGGCCGGACCCCCGGGGAGCAGTTCTTC.

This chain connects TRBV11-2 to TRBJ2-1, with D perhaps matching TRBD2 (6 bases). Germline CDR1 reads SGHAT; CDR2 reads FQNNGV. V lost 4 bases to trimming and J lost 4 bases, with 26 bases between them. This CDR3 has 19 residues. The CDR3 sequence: CASSSCQRHSGRFYNEQFF. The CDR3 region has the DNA TGTGCCAGCAGCTCCTGCCAGAGACATAGCGGTCGTTTTTACAATGAGCAGTTCTTC.

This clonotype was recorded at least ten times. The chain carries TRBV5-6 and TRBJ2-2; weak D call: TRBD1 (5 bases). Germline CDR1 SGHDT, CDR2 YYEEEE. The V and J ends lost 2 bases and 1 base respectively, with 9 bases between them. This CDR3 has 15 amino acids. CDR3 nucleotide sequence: TGTGCCAGCAGCTTTGGACAAAGGAACACCGGGGAGCTGTTTTTT. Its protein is CASSFGQRNTGELFF.

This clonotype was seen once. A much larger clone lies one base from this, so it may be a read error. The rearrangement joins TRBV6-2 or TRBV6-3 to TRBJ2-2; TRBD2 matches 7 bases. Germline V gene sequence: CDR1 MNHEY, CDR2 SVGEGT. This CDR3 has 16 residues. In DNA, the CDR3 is TGTGCCACCGAGGATTGGGCGGGAGCGAACACCGGGGAGCCGTTTTTT. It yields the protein CATEDWAGANTGEPFF.

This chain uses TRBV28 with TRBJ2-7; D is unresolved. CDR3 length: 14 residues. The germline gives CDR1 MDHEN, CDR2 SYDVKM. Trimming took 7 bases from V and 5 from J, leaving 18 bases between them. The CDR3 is CASKVSRPTHEQYF. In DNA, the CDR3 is TGTGCCAGCAAGGTCTCACGGCCTACCCACGAGCAGTACTTC.

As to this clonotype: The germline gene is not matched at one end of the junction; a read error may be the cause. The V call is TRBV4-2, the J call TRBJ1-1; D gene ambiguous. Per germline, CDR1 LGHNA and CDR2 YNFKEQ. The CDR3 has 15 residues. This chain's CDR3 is CASNQDYNLNTEDFF. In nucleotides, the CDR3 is TGTGCCAGCAACCAAGATTACAACTTGAACACTGAAGATTTCTTT.

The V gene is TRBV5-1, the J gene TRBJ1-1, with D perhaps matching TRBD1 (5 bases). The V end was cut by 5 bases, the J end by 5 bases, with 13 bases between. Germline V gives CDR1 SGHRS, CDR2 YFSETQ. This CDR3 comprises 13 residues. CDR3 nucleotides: TGCGCCAGCAGGACAGTACGGGGAACTGAAGCTTTCTTT. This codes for CASRTVRGTEAFF.

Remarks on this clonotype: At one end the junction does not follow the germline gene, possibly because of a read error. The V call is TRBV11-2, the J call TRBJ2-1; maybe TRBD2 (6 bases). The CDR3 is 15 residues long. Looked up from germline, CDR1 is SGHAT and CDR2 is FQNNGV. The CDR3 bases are TGTGCCAGCGGGCGGGGACCGAGCTCCTACAATAAGCAGTTCTTC. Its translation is CASGRGPSSYNKQFF.

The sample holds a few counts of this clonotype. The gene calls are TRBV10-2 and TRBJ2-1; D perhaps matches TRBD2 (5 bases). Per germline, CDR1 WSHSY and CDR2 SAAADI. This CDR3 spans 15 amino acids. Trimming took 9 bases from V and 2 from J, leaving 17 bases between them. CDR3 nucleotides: TGCGCCAGTGCCACGGGGATAAGCGCCTACAATGAGCAGTTCTTC. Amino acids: CASATGISAYNEQFF.

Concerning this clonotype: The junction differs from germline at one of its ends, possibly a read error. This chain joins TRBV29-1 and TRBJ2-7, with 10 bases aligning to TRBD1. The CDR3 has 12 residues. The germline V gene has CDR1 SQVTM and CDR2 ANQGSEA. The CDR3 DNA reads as TGCAGCGTTAAAGACAGGGGGCGCAAGCAGTACTTC. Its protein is CSVKDRGRKQYF.

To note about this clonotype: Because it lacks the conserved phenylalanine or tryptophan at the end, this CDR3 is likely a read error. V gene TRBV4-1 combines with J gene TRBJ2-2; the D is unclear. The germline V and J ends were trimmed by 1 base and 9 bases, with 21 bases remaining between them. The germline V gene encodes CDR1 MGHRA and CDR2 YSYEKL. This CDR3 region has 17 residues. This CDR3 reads CASSQVDMGFPIRELFC. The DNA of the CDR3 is TGCGCCAGCAGCCAAGTAGACATGGGATTTCCGATCCGGGAGCTGTTTTGT.

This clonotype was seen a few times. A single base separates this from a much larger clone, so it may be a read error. The CDR3 spells CSVDPVTRRGDTQYF. CDR3 bases: TGCAGCGTTGATCCCGTGACCCGGAGGGGAGATACGCAGTATTTT. This chain links TRBV29-1 with TRBJ2-3; weak D call: TRBD2 (6 bases). Germline CDR1 is SQVTM and CDR2 is ANQGSEA. This CDR3 is 15 amino acids long. V was cut by 3 bases and J by 5 bases, with 18 bases left in between.

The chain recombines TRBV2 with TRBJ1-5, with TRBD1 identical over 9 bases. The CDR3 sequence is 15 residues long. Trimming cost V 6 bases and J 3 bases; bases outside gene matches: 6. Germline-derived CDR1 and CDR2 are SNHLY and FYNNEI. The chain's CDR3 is CASRKGQGVNQPQHF. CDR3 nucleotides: TGTGCCAGCAGAAAGGGACAGGGCGTCAATCAGCCCCAGCATTTT.

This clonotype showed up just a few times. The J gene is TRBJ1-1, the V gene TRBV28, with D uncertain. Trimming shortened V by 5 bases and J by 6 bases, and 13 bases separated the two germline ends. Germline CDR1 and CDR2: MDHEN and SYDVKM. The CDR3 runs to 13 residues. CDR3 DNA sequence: TGTGCCAGCAGTCGGCAACCGTCTTCTGAAGCTTTCTTT. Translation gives CASSRQPSSEAFF.

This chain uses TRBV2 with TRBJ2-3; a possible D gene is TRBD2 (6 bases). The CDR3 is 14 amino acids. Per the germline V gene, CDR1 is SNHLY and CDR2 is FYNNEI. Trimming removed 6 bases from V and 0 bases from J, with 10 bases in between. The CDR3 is CASRGRQSTDTQYF. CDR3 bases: TGTGCCAGCAGGGGGAGGCAGAGCACAGATACGCAGTATTTT.

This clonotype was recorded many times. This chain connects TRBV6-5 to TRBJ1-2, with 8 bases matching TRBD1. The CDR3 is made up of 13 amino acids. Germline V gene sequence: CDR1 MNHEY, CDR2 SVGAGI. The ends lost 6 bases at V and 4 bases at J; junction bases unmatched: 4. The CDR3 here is CASRPGQGYGYTF. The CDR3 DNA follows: TGTGCCAGCAGACCTGGACAGGGCTATGGCTACACCTTC.

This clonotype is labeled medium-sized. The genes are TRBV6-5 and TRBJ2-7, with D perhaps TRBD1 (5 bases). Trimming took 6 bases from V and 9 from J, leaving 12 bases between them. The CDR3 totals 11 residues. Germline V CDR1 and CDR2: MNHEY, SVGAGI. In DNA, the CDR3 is TGTGCCAGCAGAAAAGGGGTCTGGCAGTACTTC. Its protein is CASRKGVWQYF.